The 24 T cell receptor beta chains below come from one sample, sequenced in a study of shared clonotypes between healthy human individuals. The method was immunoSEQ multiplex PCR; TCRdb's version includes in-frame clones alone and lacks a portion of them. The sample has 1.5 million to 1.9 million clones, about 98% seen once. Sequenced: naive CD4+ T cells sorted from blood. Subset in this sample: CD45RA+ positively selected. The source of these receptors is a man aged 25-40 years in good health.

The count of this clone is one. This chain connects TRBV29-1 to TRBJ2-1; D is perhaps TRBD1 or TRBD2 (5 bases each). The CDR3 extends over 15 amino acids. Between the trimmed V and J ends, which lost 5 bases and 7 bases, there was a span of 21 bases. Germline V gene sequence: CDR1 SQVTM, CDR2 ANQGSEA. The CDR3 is CSVTSGASRFNEQFF. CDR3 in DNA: TGCAGCGTTACCTCCGGGGCTAGCCGTTTTAATGAGCAGTTCTTC.

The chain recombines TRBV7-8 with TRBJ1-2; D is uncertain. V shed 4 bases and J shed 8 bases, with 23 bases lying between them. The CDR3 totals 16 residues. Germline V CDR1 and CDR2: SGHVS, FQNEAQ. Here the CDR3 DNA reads TGTGCCAGCAGCTCCCTTACAGCTCCTGCCTTATTAGGCTACACCTTC. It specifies CASSSLTAPALLGYTF.

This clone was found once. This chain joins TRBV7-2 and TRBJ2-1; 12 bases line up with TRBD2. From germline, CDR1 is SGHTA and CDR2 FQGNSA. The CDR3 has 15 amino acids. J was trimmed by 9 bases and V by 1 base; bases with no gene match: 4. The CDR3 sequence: CASSLELAGGTEQFF. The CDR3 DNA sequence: TGTGCCAGCAGCTTAGAACTAGCGGGAGGAACTGAGCAGTTCTTC.

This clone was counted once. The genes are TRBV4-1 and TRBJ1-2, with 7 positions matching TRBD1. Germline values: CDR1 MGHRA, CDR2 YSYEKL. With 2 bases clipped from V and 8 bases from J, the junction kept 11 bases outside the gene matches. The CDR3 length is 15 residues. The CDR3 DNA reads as TGCGCCAGCAGCCAACAAGGGGGGACAGCCGGGGGCTACACCTTC. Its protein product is CASSQQGGTAGGYTF.

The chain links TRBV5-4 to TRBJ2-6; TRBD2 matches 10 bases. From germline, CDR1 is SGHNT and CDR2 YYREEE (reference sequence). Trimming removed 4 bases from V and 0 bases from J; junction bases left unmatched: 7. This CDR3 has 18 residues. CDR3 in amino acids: CASSDRTSGSSGANVLTF. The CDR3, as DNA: TGTGCCAGCAGCGACCGGACTAGCGGAAGCTCTGGGGCCAACGTCCTGACTTTC.

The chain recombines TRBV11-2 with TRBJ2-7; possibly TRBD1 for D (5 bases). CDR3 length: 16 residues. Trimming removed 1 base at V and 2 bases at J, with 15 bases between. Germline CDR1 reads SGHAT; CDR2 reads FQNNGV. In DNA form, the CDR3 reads TGTGCCAGCAGCTTAGCTCTTGCCAGGGCGGCCTACGAGCAGTACTTC. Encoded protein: CASSLALARAAYEQYF.

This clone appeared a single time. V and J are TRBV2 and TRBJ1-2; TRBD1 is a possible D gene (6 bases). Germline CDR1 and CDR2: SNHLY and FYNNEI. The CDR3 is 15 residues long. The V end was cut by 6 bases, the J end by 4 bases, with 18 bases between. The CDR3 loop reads CASRKTDSRGYGYTF. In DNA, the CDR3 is TGTGCCAGCAGAAAGACGGACAGCCGCGGCTATGGCTACACCTTC.

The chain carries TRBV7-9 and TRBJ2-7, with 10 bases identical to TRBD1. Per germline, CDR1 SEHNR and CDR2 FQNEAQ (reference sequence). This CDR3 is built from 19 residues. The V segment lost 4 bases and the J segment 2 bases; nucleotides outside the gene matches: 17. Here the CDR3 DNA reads TGTGCCAGCAGCTCGCGAGAGGGACAGGGGACCCTGAAGCCCTACGAGCAGTACTTC. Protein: CASSSREGQGTLKPYEQYF.

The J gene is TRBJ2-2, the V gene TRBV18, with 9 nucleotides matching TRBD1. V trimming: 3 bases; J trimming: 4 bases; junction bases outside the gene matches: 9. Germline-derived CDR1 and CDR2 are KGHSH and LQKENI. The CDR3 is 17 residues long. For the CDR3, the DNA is TGTGCCAGCTCACCGAGCCATGGGACAGGGAGCACCGGGGAGCTGTTTTTT. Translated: CASSPSHGTGSTGELFF.

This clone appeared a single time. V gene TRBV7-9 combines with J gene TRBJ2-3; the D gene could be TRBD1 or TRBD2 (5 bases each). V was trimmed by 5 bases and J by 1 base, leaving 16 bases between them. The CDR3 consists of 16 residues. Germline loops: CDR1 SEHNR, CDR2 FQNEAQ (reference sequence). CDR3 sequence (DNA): TGTGCCAGCAGCCCGGGACGGAACCTCGGCACAGATACGCAGTATTTT. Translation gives CASSPGRNLGTDTQYF.

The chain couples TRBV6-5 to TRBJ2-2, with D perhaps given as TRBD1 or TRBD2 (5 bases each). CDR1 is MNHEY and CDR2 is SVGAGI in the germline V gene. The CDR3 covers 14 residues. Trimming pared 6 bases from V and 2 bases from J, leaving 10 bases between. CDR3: CASRPGTNTGELFF. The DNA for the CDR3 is TGTGCCAGCAGACCCGGGACCAACACCGGGGAGCTGTTTTTT.

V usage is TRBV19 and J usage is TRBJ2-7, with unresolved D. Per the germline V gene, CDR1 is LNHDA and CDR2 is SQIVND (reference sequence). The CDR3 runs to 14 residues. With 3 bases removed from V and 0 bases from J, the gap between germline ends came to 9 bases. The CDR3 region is CASSMTDGSYEQYF. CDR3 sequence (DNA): TGTGCCAGTAGTATGACGGACGGCTCCTACGAGCAGTACTTC.

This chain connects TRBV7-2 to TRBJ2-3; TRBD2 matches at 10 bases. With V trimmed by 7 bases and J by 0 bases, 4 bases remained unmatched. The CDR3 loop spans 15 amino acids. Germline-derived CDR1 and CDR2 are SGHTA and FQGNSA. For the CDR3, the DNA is TGTGCCAGCAAAAGGACTAGCGGTAGCACAGATACGCAGTATTTT. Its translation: CASKRTSGSTDTQYF.

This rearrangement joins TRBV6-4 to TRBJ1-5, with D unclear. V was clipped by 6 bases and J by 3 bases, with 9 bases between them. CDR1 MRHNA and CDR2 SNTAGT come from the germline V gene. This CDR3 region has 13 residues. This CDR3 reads CASSVTPNQPQHF. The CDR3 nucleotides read TGTGCCAGCAGCGTGACACCCAATCAGCCCCAGCATTTT.

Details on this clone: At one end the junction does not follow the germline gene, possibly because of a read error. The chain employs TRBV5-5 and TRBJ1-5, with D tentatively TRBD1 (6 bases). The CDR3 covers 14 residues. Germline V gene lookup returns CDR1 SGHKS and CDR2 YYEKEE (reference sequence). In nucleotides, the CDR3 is TGTGCCAGCAGTCTCCTTTTACGGGACACTATCAGGGATTTT. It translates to CASSLLLRDTIRDF.

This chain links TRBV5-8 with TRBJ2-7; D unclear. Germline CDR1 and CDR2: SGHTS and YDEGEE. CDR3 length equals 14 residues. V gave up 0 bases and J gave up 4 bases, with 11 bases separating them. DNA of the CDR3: TGTGCCAGCAGCTTGGGATTTGAGGAGTACGAGCAGTACTTC. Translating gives CASSLGFEEYEQYF.

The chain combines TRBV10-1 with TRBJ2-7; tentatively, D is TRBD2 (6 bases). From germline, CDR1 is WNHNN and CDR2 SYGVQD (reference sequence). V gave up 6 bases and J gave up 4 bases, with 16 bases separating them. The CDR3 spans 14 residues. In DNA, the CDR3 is TGCGCCAGCAGCAGTGGAGGGAGACCTTACGAGCAGTACTTC. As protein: CASSSGGRPYEQYF.

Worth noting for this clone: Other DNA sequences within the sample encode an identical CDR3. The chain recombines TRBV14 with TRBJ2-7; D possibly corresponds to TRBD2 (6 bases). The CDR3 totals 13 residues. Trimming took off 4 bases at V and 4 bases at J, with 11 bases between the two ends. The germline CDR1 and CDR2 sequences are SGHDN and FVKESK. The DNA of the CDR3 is TGTGCCAGCAGCCGCGGGACGTTATACGAGCAGTACTTC. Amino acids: CASSRGTLYEQYF.

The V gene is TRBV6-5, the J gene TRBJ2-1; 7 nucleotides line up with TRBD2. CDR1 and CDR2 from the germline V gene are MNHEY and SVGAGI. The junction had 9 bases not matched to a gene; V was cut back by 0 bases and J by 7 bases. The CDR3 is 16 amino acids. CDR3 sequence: CASSYSPSGPGNEQFF. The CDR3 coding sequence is TGTGCCAGCAGTTACTCGCCTAGCGGCCCCGGGAATGAGCAGTTCTTC.

Here the CDR3 reads CASSEIQGWWENEQFF. CDR3 DNA sequence: TGTGCCAGCAGTGAAATACAGGGGTGGTGGGAAAATGAGCAGTTCTTC. This chain connects TRBV6-1 to TRBJ2-1; 7 bases map to TRBD1. The CDR3 runs 16 residues. Germline V gene sequence: CDR1 MNHNS, CDR2 SASEGT. V gave up 2 bases and J gave up 7 bases; unmatched junction bases: 11.

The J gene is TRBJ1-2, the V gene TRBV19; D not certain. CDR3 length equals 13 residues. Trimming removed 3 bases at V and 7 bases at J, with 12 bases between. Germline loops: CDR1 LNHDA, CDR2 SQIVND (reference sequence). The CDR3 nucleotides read TGTGCCAGTAGTATCATTCGGGAAGCTGGCTACACCTTC. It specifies CASSIIREAGYTF.

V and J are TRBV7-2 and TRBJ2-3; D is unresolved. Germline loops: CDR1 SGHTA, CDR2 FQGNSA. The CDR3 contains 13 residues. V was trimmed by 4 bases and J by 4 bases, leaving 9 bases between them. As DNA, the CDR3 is TGTGCCAGCAGCTCCTTCCCAGCAGATACGCAGTATTTT. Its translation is CASSSFPADTQYF.

This chain's CDR3 is CAIKDVYSPRDEQFF. The CDR3 coding sequence is TGTGCCATCAAAGACGTCTACTCCCCGAGGGATGAGCAGTTCTTC. V usage is TRBV10-3 and J usage is TRBJ2-1, with a weak D call TRBD2 (5 bases). CDR3 size: 15 residues. The germline V and J ends were trimmed by 7 bases and 8 bases, with 21 bases remaining between them. Germline V gene lookup returns CDR1 ENHRY and CDR2 SYGVKD.

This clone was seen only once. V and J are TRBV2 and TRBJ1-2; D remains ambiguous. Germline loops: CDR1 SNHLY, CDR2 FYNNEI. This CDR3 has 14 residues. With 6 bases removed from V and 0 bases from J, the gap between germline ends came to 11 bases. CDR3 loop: CASRDTLANYGYTF. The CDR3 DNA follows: TGTGCCAGCAGAGACACTTTAGCTAACTATGGCTACACCTTC.